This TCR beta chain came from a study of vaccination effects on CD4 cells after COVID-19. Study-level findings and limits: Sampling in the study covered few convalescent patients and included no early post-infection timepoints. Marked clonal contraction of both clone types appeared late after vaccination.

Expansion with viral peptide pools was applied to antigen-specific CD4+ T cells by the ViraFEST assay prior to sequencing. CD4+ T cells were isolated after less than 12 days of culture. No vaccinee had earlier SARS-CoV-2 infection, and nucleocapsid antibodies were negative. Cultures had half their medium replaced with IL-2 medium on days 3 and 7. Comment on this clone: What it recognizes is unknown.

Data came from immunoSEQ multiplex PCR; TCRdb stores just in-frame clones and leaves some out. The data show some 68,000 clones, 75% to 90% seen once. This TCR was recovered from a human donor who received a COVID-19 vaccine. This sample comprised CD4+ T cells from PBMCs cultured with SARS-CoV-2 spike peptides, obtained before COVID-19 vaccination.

CDR3 protein: CASSFTVVETQYF. Written as DNA, the CDR3 is TGCGCCAGCAGCTTCACAGTGGTAGAGACCCAGTACTTC. The genes are TRBV5-1 and TRBJ2-5; D unclear. This CDR3 region has 13 residues. CDR1 SGHRS and CDR2 YFSETQ come from the germline V gene. The ends were cut back, 2 bases at V and 4 bases at J, with 9 bases in the middle.